The 20 T cell receptor beta chains reported below all come from one sample, sequenced in a study of beta chain features in type 1 diabetes. Every isolated RNA sample was fully reverse transcribed, so sequencing captured expressed TCRB transcripts. The table came from immunoSEQ multiplex PCR; TCRdb's copy has only in-frame clones and leaves some out. The sample yields some 410,000 clones, around 10% seen once. Material: naive CD4+ T cells from blood. These receptors were collected from a woman younger than 30 in good health.

A few counts support this clone. This chain connects TRBV29-1 to TRBJ2-1; TRBD2 is a possible D gene (5 bases). The CDR3 is 12 amino acids. CDR1 and CDR2 from the germline V gene are SQVTM and ANQGSEA. V lost 2 bases, J lost 7 bases, and 9 bases lay in between. The CDR3 coding sequence is TGCAGCGTTGAAATCCCGGGGAATGAGCAGTTCTTC. As protein: CSVEIPGNEQFF.

This clone was observed a few times. This chain connects TRBV5-1 to TRBJ1-4, with D maybe TRBD1 (6 bases). The CDR3 extends over 14 amino acids. The V and J ends lost 4 bases and 5 bases respectively, with 12 bases between them. CDR1 is SGHRS and CDR2 is YFSETQ in the germline V gene. CDR3 coding DNA: TGCGCCAGCAGCGCGGACAGCTTCAATGAAAAACTGTTTTTT. Protein: CASSADSFNEKLFF.

V usage is TRBV15 and J usage is TRBJ2-3; no clear D. The CDR3 is made up of 13 amino acids. V lost 2 bases and J lost 3, with 6 bases in between. CDR1 and CDR2 (germline): LNHNV, YYDKDF (reference sequence). In DNA form, the CDR3 reads TGTGCCACCAGCAGACGGAAAACAGATACGCAGTATTTT. It yields the protein CATSRRKTDTQYF.

This clone appeared a few times. This chain uses TRBV28 with TRBJ1-4, with TRBD1 identical over 7 bases. J gave up 7 bases and V 0 bases, and 5 bases lay outside the gene matches. Germline V gene sequence: CDR1 MDHEN, CDR2 SYDVKM. The CDR3 sequence is 15 residues long. The CDR3 sequence: CASSLWTGFSEKLFF. The CDR3 bases are TGTGCCAGCAGTTTATGGACAGGGTTCAGTGAAAAACTGTTTTTT.

This clone was seen a handful of times. This chain uses TRBV7-2 with TRBJ2-3; D is perhaps TRBD2 (6 bases). V was shortened by 0 bases and J by 1 base, with 11 bases between the two germline ends. This CDR3 is 16 amino acids long. Germline V CDR1 and CDR2: SGHTA, FQGNSA. DNA for the CDR3: TGTGCCAGCAGCTTAGCGGGCGGGATACGCACAGATACGCAGTATTTT. Its protein is CASSLAGGIRTDTQYF. The whole variable domain, filled in from reference TRBV7-2 and TRBJ2-3, reads GAGVSQSPSNKVTEKGKDVELRCDPISGHTALYWYRQSLGQGLEFLIYFQGNSAPDKSGLPSDRFSAERTGGSVSTLTIQRTQQEDSAVYLCASSLAGGIRTDTQYFGPGTRLTVL.

This clone turned up a few times. The chain combines TRBV7-9 with TRBJ2-5; TRBD2 matches 13 bases. Germline CDR1 is SEHNR and CDR2 is FQNEAQ (reference sequence). The CDR3 has 14 residues. J was trimmed by 5 bases and V by 9 bases; bases with no gene match: 6. This CDR3 is CASQLAGGRETQYF. The CDR3 nucleotides are TGTGCCAGTCAACTAGCGGGGGGGCGTGAGACCCAGTACTTC.

CDR3 coding DNA: TGTGCCAGCAGTGGCGTCGGCTACACCTTC. Its translation is CASSGVGYTF. This chain uses TRBV25-1 with TRBJ1-2; D unclear. Germline-derived CDR1 and CDR2 are MGHDK and SYGVNS. This CDR3 has 10 residues. Deletions cut 4 bases from V and 8 bases from J, with 5 bases between.

Concerning this clone: Other DNA sequences in the same sample also yield this CDR3. The J gene is TRBJ2-2, the V gene TRBV9; maybe TRBD2 (6 bases). Germline lookup yields CDR1 SGDLS and CDR2 YYNGEE. Trimming shortened V by 2 bases and J by 6 bases, and 8 bases separated the two germline ends. The CDR3 length is 13 residues. In DNA form, the CDR3 reads TGTGCCAGCAGCGTTAGCGGCGCCGGGGAGCTGTTTTTT. Protein sequence: CASSVSGAGELFF.

This clone was found a few times. CDR3 region: CASSERSSGNTIYF. The CDR3 DNA sequence: TGTGCCAGTAGTGAGAGATCCTCTGGAAACACCATATATTTT. This chain connects TRBV19 to TRBJ1-3; D not certain. From germline, CDR1 is LNHDA and CDR2 SQIVND (reference sequence). CDR3 size: 14 residues. Between the trimmed V and J ends, which lost 5 bases and 0 bases, there was a span of 8 bases.

V usage is TRBV9 and J usage is TRBJ2-7, with D tentatively TRBD2 (5 bases). Per the germline V gene, CDR1 is SGDLS and CDR2 is YYNGEE. Trimming took off 3 bases at V and 4 bases at J, with 14 bases between the two ends. CDR3 size: 14 residues. The CDR3 nucleotides are TGTGCCAGCAGCGCCCGGGAAGGAGATTACGAGCAGTACGTC. Translated, it gives CASSAREGDYEQYV.

This clone has only a few counts. This chain connects TRBV7-9 to TRBJ2-1, with D perhaps TRBD2 (5 bases). This CDR3 contains 14 residues. The germline V and J ends were trimmed by 7 bases and 5 bases, with 15 bases remaining between them. Germline CDR1 reads SEHNR; CDR2 reads FQNEAQ (reference sequence). This CDR3 is CASKLASGNNEQFF. The CDR3 DNA follows: TGTGCCAGCAAGTTAGCCTCGGGGAACAATGAGCAGTTCTTC.

The chain uses TRBV19 and TRBJ2-5, with D possibly matching TRBD2 (5 bases). Germline-derived CDR1 and CDR2 are LNHDA and SQIVND (reference sequence). Trimming cost V 5 bases and J 4 bases, with 8 bases left between them. The CDR3 totals 12 residues. The CDR3 region has the DNA TGTGCCAGTAGTTTCAGCGGAGAGACCCAGTACTTC. This codes for CASSFSGETQYF.

This clone was observed a handful of times. The J gene is TRBJ2-5, the V gene TRBV19, with 10 bases lining up with TRBD2. With 2 bases clipped from V and 1 base from J, the junction kept 4 bases outside the gene matches. The CDR3 covers 16 residues. Germline lookup yields CDR1 LNHDA and CDR2 SQIVND (reference sequence). The CDR3, as DNA: TGTGCCAGTAGTATATTAGGACTAGCGGCCCAAGAGACCCAGTACTTC. It specifies CASSILGLAAQETQYF.

The chain has TRBV4-1 and TRBJ2-4, with TRBD1 matching over 10 bases. The length of the CDR3 is 15 residues. Per germline, CDR1 MGHRA and CDR2 YSYEKL. V lost 3 bases to trimming and J lost 7 bases; unmatched junction nucleotides: 6. CDR3 DNA: TGCGCCAGCAGCCAGACCGGACAGGGGGGGAACATTCAGTACTTC. This gives the protein CASSQTGQGGNIQYF.

V is TRBV28 and J is TRBJ2-7; 7 bases fit TRBD2. In germline, CDR1 is MDHEN, CDR2 SYDVKM. J gave up 0 bases and V 6 bases, and 5 bases lay outside the gene matches. This CDR3 region has 14 residues. The DNA for the CDR3 is TGTGCCAGCAGCAACGGCGGGAGCTCCTACGAGCAGTACTTC. Its translation: CASSNGGSSYEQYF.

CDR3 nucleotide sequence: TGCGCCAGCAGCTTTCCGGCTACGGACGCGCAGTACTTC. Residues: CASSFPATDAQYF. The chain is built from TRBV5-1 and TRBJ2-7; D is uncertain. Germline-derived CDR1 and CDR2 are SGHRS and YFSETQ. Trimming removed 2 bases at V and 9 bases at J, with 15 bases between. The CDR3 runs to 13 residues.

There are a few counts of this clone. V is TRBV2 and J is TRBJ1-5, with 8 bases aligning to TRBD1. J lost 0 bases, V lost 6 bases, and 4 bases had no gene match. Germline CDR1 and CDR2: SNHLY and FYNNEI. The length of the CDR3 is 15 residues. CDR3 in amino acids: CASSGQGHSNQPQHF. For the CDR3, the DNA is TGTGCCAGCAGCGGACAGGGACATAGCAATCAGCCCCAGCATTTT.

Of note for this clone: This specimen includes other DNA sequences encoding the same CDR3. The V and J genes are TRBV2 and TRBJ2-3; D ambiguous. CDR1 is SNHLY, CDR2 FYNNEI, per germline. Trimming left V 7 bases short and J 0 bases short, with 5 bases between. CDR3 length: 12 residues. The CDR3 region has the DNA TGTGCCAGCACGGTCAGCACAGATACGCAGTATTTT. Residues: CASTVSTDTQYF.

The CDR3 DNA is TGCGCCAGCAGCCAAGATAGGCAGGGTCGGACCGGGGAGCTGTTTTTT. It codes for CASSQDRQGRTGELFF. V gene TRBV4-3 combines with J gene TRBJ2-2, with a possible D match to TRBD1 (5 bases). This CDR3 has 16 residues. V lost 0 bases to trimming and J lost 5 bases, with 13 bases between them. Per germline, CDR1 LGHNA and CDR2 YSLEER.

This clone was detected only a few times. The chain joins TRBV30 to TRBJ2-5; D is undetermined. Germline V CDR1 and CDR2: GTSNPN, SVGIG (reference sequence). The CDR3 contains 13 residues. Trimming stripped 0 bases from V and 11 bases from J, with 16 bases between. In nucleotides, the CDR3 is TGTGCCTGGAGTGTCATCCTATTAGGCCAGCAGTACTTC. This encodes CAWSVILLGQQYF.